Listed below are T cell receptor beta chains from one sample, sequenced in a study of OX40 agonist ivuxolimab in advanced cancers. TCRdb's table, derived via immunoSEQ multiplex PCR, lists solely in-frame clones and lacks some. The sample consists of 70,000 or so clones, 80% to 85% of them appearing once. The sequences come from CD4+ or CD8+ T cells sorted from blood, collected in a trial of the OX40 agonist ivuxolimab. These receptors all stem from an adult with an advanced solid tumor such as melanoma, head and neck, liver or kidney cancer. Each CDR3 is given with its conserved first and last residue. The D gene is left open where the match is weak. A clone size is listed for some rows: how often the clone was seen (once, few, many), or a class if it is expanded.

j_gene | len | abundance | v_gene | d_gene | CDR3aa | CDR3nt
TRBJ1-1 | 15 | - | TRBV30 | TRBD1 | CAWSPGTGRNTEAFF | TGTGCCTGGAGTCCGGGGACAGGGAGGAACACTGAAGCTTTCTTT
TRBJ1-1 | 14 | - | TRBV2 | - | CASLPGQMNTEAFF | TGTGCCAGCCTTCCAGGGCAGATGAACACTGAAGCTTTCTTT
TRBJ2-1 | 15 | - | TRBV18 | TRBD1 | CASSPGQGASNEQFF | TGTGCCAGCTCACCGGGACAGGGGGCAAGTAATGAGCAGTTCTTC
TRBJ2-7 | 13 | - | TRBV2 | - | CASTQGLLYEQYF | TGTGCCAGCACCCAAGGACTTTTATACGAGCAGTACTTC
TRBJ1-4 | 15 | - | TRBV19 | - | CASIPSDATNEKLFF | TGTGCCAGTATTCCTTCGGATGCAACTAATGAAAAACTGTTTTTT
TRBJ1-4 | 16 | - | TRBV5-8 | TRBD1 | CASSLGGAQANEKLFF | TGTGCCAGCAGTTTAGGGGGCGCCCAGGCTAATGAAAAACTGTTTTTT
TRBJ2-3 | 16 | - | TRBV7-9 | TRBD1 | CASSYRDRGPTDTQYF | TGTGCCAGCAGCTACCGGGACAGGGGGCCCACAGATACGCAGTATTTT
TRBJ2-7 | 14 | once | TRBV28 | TRBD1 | CASSSGQGPYEQYF | TGTGCCAGCAGTTCGGGACAGGGCCCCTACGAGCAGTACTTC
TRBJ2-5 | 15 | - | TRBV4-1 | - | CASSPRQRGGETQYF | TGCGCCAGCAGCCCCCGGCAGAGGGGTGGAGAGACCCAGTACTTC
TRBJ1-3 | 19 | - | TRBV18 | - | CASSPLRAGGGHSGNTIYF | TGTGCCAGCTCACCACTGCGAGCTGGGGGGGGACACTCTGGAAACACCATATATTTT
TRBJ1-5 | 16 | - | TRBV19 | TRBD1 | CASSMGTGDGNQPQHF | TGTGCCAGTAGTATGGGGACAGGGGATGGCAATCAGCCCCAGCATTTT
TRBJ2-5 | 18 | - | TRBV4-1 | TRBD2 | CASSPRLAGGPAGETQYF | TGCGCCAGCAGCCCCCGACTAGCGGGAGGGCCTGCGGGAGAGACCCAGTACTTC
TRBJ2-2 | 11 | - | TRBV20-1 | - | CSALDTGELFF | TGCAGTGCCCTGGACACCGGGGAGCTGTTTTTT
TRBJ1-4 | 13 | - | TRBV29-1 | - | CSVQQAGGEKLFF | TGCAGCGTCCAACAGGCTGGGGGTGAAAAACTGTTTTTT
TRBJ2-3 | 16 | - | TRBV5-4 | TRBD2 | CASRPTSATRTDTQYF | TGTGCCAGCAGACCAACTAGCGCAACCCGCACAGATACGCAGTATTTT
TRBJ1-2 | 14 | few | TRBV19 | - | CASSILRGNYGYTF | TGTGCCAGTAGTATCCTACGAGGGAACTATGGCTACACCTTC
TRBJ1-2 | 16 | - | TRBV7-8 | TRBD1 | CASSPRAGQGIYGYTF | TGTGCCAGCAGCCCTAGGGCGGGACAGGGAATCTATGGCTACACCTTC
TRBJ2-1 | 13 | - | TRBV5-1 | - | CASSLGTLREQFF | TGCGCCAGCAGTCTGGGGACCCTTCGTGAGCAGTTCTTC
TRBJ2-7 | 15 | - | TRBV18 | - | CASSPPFGAAQGKYF | TGTGCCAGCTCACCACCGTTCGGAGCGGCCCAAGGAAAGTACTTC
TRBJ1-5 | 16 | - | TRBV19 | - | CASTDLPGPSNQPQHF | TGTGCCAGTACCGATCTCCCCGGGCCGTCCAATCAGCCCCAGCATTTT
TRBJ2-7 | 12 | - | TRBV11-2 | - | CASSPRLYEQYF | TGTGCCAGCAGCCCCCGGCTTTACGAGCAGTACTTC
TRBJ2-3 | 15 | - | TRBV29-1 | TRBD1 | CSVGQGRSSTDTQYF | TGCAGCGTCGGACAGGGGCGCTCTAGCACAGATACGCAGTATTTT
TRBJ2-1 | 16 | - | TRBV7-2 | TRBD2 | CASSLVASGGHNEQFF | TGTGCCAGCAGCTTAGTCGCTAGCGGGGGACACAATGAGCAGTTCTTC
TRBJ2-7 | 15 | - | TRBV28 | - | CASSPTSAGRNEQYF | TGTGCCAGCAGTCCAACCTCCGCAGGGAGGAACGAGCAGTACTTC
TRBJ1-1 | 14 | - | TRBV6-4 | - | CASLRGGVGAEAFF | TGTGCCAGCCTCCGGGGGGGGGTGGGCGCTGAAGCTTTCTTT
TRBJ1-6 | 14 | few | TRBV7-9 | - | CASSLGSFDSPLHF | TGTGCCAGCAGCTTAGGGAGTTTTGATTCACCCCTCCACTTT
TRBJ1-1 | 17 | - | TRBV11-2 | TRBD1 | CASSLAVGQGANTEAFF | TGTGCCAGCAGCTTAGCCGTGGGACAGGGGGCGAACACTGAAGCTTTCTTT
TRBJ2-2 | 12 | - | TRBV10-3 | - | CAISRDTGELFF | TGTGCCATAAGCAGGGACACCGGGGAGCTGTTTTTT
TRBJ2-6 | 15 | few | TRBV14 | - | CASSQDIGGANVLTF | TGTGCCAGCAGCCAAGATATTGGGGGGGCCAACGTCCTGACTTTC
TRBJ1-5 | 13 | - | TRBV7-2 | - | CASSLAQNQPQHF | TGTGCCAGCAGTCTGGCCCAGAATCAGCCCCAGCATTTT
TRBJ2-2 | 16 | - | TRBV18 | TRBD1 | CASSPPTGEIWGELFF | TGTGCCAGCTCACCACCGACAGGGGAGATCTGGGGGGAGCTGTTTTTT
TRBJ1-6 | 12 | - | TRBV6-1 | - | CASNNRNSPLHF | TGTGCCAGCAATAACAGGAATTCACCCCTCCACTTT
TRBJ2-3 | 14 | - | TRBV5-1 | - | CASSRGQSTDTQYF | TGCGCCAGCAGCAGAGGACAGAGCACAGATACGCAGTATTTT
TRBJ1-2 | 15 | once | TRBV5-1 | - | CASSPDAGGNYGYTF | TGCGCCAGCAGCCCGGACGCGGGGGGAAACTATGGCTACACCTTC
TRBJ1-1 | 14 | - | TRBV2 | - | CASRDWGVNTEAFF | TGTGCCAGCAGGGATTGGGGGGTGAACACTGAAGCTTTCTTT
TRBJ2-1 | 14 | - | TRBV7-9 | - | CASSSDLGLDEQFF | TGTGCCAGCAGCTCCGATTTAGGGTTGGATGAGCAGTTCTTC
TRBJ2-7 | 15 | - | TRBV19 | - | CASSGSRQVTYEQYF | TGTGCCAGTAGTGGATCCAGACAGGTGACCTACGAGCAGTACTTC
TRBJ1-5 | 15 | - | TRBV4-1 | TRBD1 | CASRLQGYSNQPQHF | TGCGCCAGCAGACTACAGGGGTATAGCAATCAGCCCCAGCATTTT
TRBJ2-3 | 18 | - | TRBV18 | TRBD2 | CASSPQVSGGGGTDTQYF | TGTGCCAGCTCACCACAAGTTAGCGGGGGTGGTGGCACAGATACGCAGTATTTT
TRBJ1-2 | 16 | - | TRBV28 | - | CASSLGLSGTTYGYTF | TGTGCCAGCAGTTTAGGCCTATCGGGGACAACTTATGGCTACACCTTC
TRBJ2-7 | 14 | - | TRBV18 | - | CASSQGRTSYEQYF | TGTGCCAGCTCGCAGGGCAGGACCTCCTACGAGCAGTACTTC
TRBJ2-3 | 16 | - | TRBV18 | TRBD2 | CASSFLAGGPSDTQYF | TGTGCCAGCTCATTTCTAGCGGGAGGGCCCTCGGATACGCAGTATTTT
TRBJ2-1 | 12 | - | TRBV7-9 | - | CASSSLGGRQFF | TGTGCCAGCAGCTCCCTAGGGGGTAGGCAGTTCTTC
TRBJ2-5 | 16 | - | TRBV4-1 | TRBD1 | CASSQDLGTGVETQYF | TGCGCCAGCAGCCAAGATTTAGGGACAGGGGTTGAGACCCAGTACTTC
TRBJ1-4 | 12 | - | TRBV30 | TRBD1 | CAWSDRDRALFF | TGTGCCTGGAGTGACCGGGACAGGGCGCTGTTTTTT
TRBJ1-2 | 13 | - | TRBV18 | - | CASSSNRDTGYTF | TGTGCCAGCTCATCAAACAGGGATACGGGCTACACCTTC
TRBJ1-1 | 11 | few | TRBV20-1 | - | CSVRDATRAFF | TGCAGTGTAAGGGACGCCACACGAGCTTTCTTT
TRBJ1-4 | 16 | - | TRBV27 | TRBD1 | CASSPDRVIGNEKLFF | TGTGCCAGCAGTCCTGACAGGGTAATAGGGAATGAAAAACTGTTTTTT
TRBJ1-2 | 15 | - | TRBV28 | - | CASSTTWADFYGYTF | TGTGCCAGCAGTACAACCTGGGCCGACTTCTATGGCTACACCTTC
TRBJ2-3 | 15 | - | TRBV4-1 | TRBD1 | CASSPPGQGRHTQYF | TGCGCCAGCAGCCCACCGGGACAGGGGCGGCATACGCAGTATTTT
TRBJ1-1 | 15 | once | TRBV5-4 | TRBD1 | CASSLARGGNTEAFF | TGTGCCAGCAGCTTGGCCAGGGGGGGGAACACTGAAGCTTTCTTT
TRBJ1-2 | 17 | - | TRBV5-6 | - | CASSLGPSGLESHGYTF | TGTGCCAGCAGCTTGGGCCCCTCGGGCCTTGAATCGCATGGCTACACCTTC
TRBJ1-3 | 15 | - | TRBV6-5 | TRBD1 | CASSYYRGLGNTIYF | TGTGCCAGCAGTTACTACAGGGGGCTCGGAAACACCATATATTTT
TRBJ2-5 | 15 | once | TRBV29-1 | - | CSVVVSQGSGRVQYF | TGCAGCGTTGTTGTATCTCAGGGGAGCGGAAGGGTCCAGTACTTC
TRBJ2-7 | 14 | - | TRBV28 | TRBD2 | CASSWASGTGEQYF | TGTGCCAGCAGCTGGGCTAGCGGGACTGGAGAGCAGTACTTC
TRBJ1-3 | 14 | - | TRBV4-2 | - | CASSPEGEGNTIYF | TGTGCCAGCAGCCCCGAGGGCGAGGGAAACACCATATATTTT
TRBJ1-1 | 14 | - | TRBV7-2 | - | CASRKGRMNTEAFF | TGTGCCAGCAGAAAGGGAAGGATGAACACTGAAGCTTTCTTT